Listed below are T cell receptor beta chains from one sample, sequenced in a study of lymphopenia after photon versus proton radiotherapy. TCRdb keeps only in-frame clones here, not all; method: immunoSEQ multiplex PCR. The sample yields 50,000 to 70,000 clones, roughly 87% seen once. The starting material was peripheral blood, obtained from a patient treated with proton-based radiotherapy. Receptor source: an elderly man with esophageal cancer. Each CDR3 is given with its conserved first and last residue. A D gene is named only where the DNA matches it firmly. Rows give clone size only sometimes, using once, few, many, or a class for an expanded clone.

>16|.|TRBV15|TRBJ1-2|.
TGTGCCACCAGCAGAGGTGGGGTCGGACGTAACTATGGCTACACCTTC
CATSRGGVGRNYGYTF
>17|TRBD2|TRBV7-6|TRBJ2-5|few
TGTGCCAGCAGCTTAGCGGCGACTAGCGGGGGGCGGGAGACCCAGTACTTC
CASSLAATSGGRETQYF
>13|TRBD1|TRBV6-6|TRBJ1-2|.
TGTGCCAGCAGCAAAGGGACAGGGGACGGCTACACCTTC
CASSKGTGDGYTF
>14|.|TRBV5-1|TRBJ1-4|.
TGCGCCAGCAGGCCCGGGACCACAAATGAAAAACTGTTTTTT
CASRPGTTNEKLFF
>15|.|TRBV13|TRBJ1-3|.
TGTGCCAGCAGCTCCGACGTGGGGTCCGGAAACACCATATATTTT
CASSSDVGSGNTIYF
>13|.|TRBV6-5|TRBJ2-5|.
TGTGCCAGCAGTTACGATGACCGAGAGACCCAGTACTTC
CASSYDDRETQYF
>19|.|TRBV21-1|TRBJ2-7|once
TGTGCCAGCAGCAAAGCGTCGACTAGCGGGGGCCCAAGCTCCTACGAGCAGTACTTC
CASSKASTSGGPSSYEQYF
>14|.|TRBV9|TRBJ2-7|.
TGTGCCAGCAGCGTATCCCGGGGGACCTACGAGCAGTACTTC
CASSVSRGTYEQYF
>14|.|TRBV7-7|TRBJ2-6|.
TGTGCTAGCAGCTCAGGATCTGGGGCCAACGTCCTGACTTTC
CASSSGSGANVLTF
>15|.|TRBV9|TRBJ1-6|.
TGTGCCAGCAGCGTAGAGAGCCGTCCGGATTCACCCCTCCACTTT
CASSVESRPDSPLHF
>17|TRBD2|TRBV5-1|TRBJ2-2|.
TGCGCCAGCAGCCTGGCCGCGGGAGGTGTGAACACCGGGGAGCTGTTTTTT
CASSLAAGGVNTGELFF